This T cell receptor beta chain was identified during a study of blood T cell repertoires in COVID-19 (TCRdb year 2020). Notes on the research overall: The collaborator samples originated in the United States, Italy and Spain and spanned the acute and convalescent phases of COVID-19. The dataset comprised deeply sampled blood TCRbeta repertoires from subjects exposed to, actively infected with, or recovered from COVID-19. The material from the prospective study consisted of cDNA or gDNA derived from T cells, B-cell-depleted T cells, or PBMCs. The samples were drawn from the first 160 participants of the ongoing ImmuneRACE study and from under 1,500 subjects provided by 6 global collaborators. The repertoires were made available in a free public database intended to serve as a resource for research on the immune response to SARS-CoV-2. Where HLA class I and class II types were available, the types were taken from metadata supplied by the sample provider, not from assay-based typing. A de-identified subject ID, COVID-19 status, age in years and sex were almost always included in the sample metadata.

The trim is 4 bases for V and 6 bases for J, with a gap of 19 bases between the germline ends. CDR1 and CDR2 were assigned from the germline V gene as SNHLY and FYNNEI. The CDR3 measures 15 amino acids from cysteine to phenylalanine. Kept here is only the CDR3 DNA, which spans 45 bases and is read in frame from base 1. With regard to this clone: Its specific antigen is unknown. Base qualities are not provided; no much larger clone lies one nucleotide away.

What the research found in general, with its limitations: Clinical and demographic metadata were provided uncurated, with the amount varying by source and participant.

Collaborating institutions collected whole blood in K2EDTA tubes following their own protocols. For TCRbeta analysis, collaborator samples were shipped as frozen whole blood, as isolated PBMCs, or as DNA extracted from either sample type. The immunoSEQ Assay, a bias-controlled multiplex PCR, was used to amplify TCRbeta CDR3 regions from genomic DNA. As for the original processing: The number of nucleated cells in each sample was estimated from the amplification of reference gene primers within the assay. To quantify the absolute abundance of each unique TCRbeta CDR3 rearrangement, sequence reads were collapsed and filtered. For each sample, productive Simpson clonality was calculated by taking the square root of Simpson's diversity index across productive rearrangements. The clones in this table, taken by TCRdb from immuneACCESS, are in-frame only. Not every clone is retained; where verified, under half of the shortfall comes from an unresolved V gene, and the cause of the rest is unknown. That table supplies the V and J calls and clone size; D and trimming were determined from the DNA. The sample table holds under 200,000 clones, of which approximately 81% were seen once. The biggest ten clones account for over 12% of the sample.

The chain uses TRBV2 and TRBJ2-7, with TRBD2 perhaps the D gene, on 6 matching bases. Sequenced material: peripheral blood. The origin of this receptor is a man between 18 and 29 years old with active or convalescent COVID-19. The CDR3 is CASSVGGVTLGEQYF. At the DNA level, the sequence is TGTGCCAGCAGTGTGGGAGGAGTCACCCTTGGCGAGCAGTACTTC.